This T cell receptor (beta chain) was captured in a study of Graves' ophthalmopathy and Graves' hyperthyroidism. Whole-study context: No treatment had been given when peripheral blood was collected at initial diagnosis.

The CDR3 sequence is 14 residues long. V was trimmed by 8 bases and J by 2 bases, leaving 16 bases between them. The germline CDR1 and CDR2 sequences are MDHEN and SYDVKM. Amplifying from RNA transcripts, the study obtained TCR beta CDR3 regions. First-round RT-PCR used HTBI primers; second-round multiplex PCR followed. TCRdb re-called the multiplex PCR reads through MiXCR, storing one row per CDR3 protein. This sample yields over 150,000 distinct CDR3 sequences, of which around two fifths are seen a single time; 5.8% belongs to the top ten. The clonotype originates from a woman aged 40 to 50 with Graves' ophthalmopathy. V and J are TRBV28 and TRBJ2-7; D unresolved. Material: peripheral blood. The CDR3 DNA sequence: TGTGCCAGCTTTTCCGGCAGTGGGGCCTACGAGCAGTACTTC. Protein sequence: CASFSGSGAYEQYF.